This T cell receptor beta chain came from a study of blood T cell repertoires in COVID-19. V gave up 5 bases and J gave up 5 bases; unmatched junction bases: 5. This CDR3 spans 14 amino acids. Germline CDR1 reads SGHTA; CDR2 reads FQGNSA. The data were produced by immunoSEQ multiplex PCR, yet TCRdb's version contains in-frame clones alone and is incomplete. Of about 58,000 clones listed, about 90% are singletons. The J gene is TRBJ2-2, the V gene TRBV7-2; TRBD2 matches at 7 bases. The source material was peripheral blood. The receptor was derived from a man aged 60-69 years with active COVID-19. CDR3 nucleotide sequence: TGTGCCAGCAGCCGTCTGGGGGGGACCGGGGAGCTGTTTTTT. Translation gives CASSRLGGTGELFF.